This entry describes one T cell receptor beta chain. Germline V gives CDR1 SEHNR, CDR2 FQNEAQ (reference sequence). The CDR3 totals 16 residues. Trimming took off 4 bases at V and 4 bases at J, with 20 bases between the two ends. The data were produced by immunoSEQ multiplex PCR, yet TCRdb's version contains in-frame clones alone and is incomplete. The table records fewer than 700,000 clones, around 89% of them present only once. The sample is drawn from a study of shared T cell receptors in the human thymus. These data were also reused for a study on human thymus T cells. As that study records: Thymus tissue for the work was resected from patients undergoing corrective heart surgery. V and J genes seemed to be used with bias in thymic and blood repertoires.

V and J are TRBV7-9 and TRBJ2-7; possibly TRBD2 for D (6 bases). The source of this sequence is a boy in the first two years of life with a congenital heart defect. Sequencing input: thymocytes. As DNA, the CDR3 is TGTGCCAGCAGCTCCTACCCCCCAGCGGGCGATTACGAGCAGTACTTC. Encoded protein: CASSSYPPAGDYEQYF.